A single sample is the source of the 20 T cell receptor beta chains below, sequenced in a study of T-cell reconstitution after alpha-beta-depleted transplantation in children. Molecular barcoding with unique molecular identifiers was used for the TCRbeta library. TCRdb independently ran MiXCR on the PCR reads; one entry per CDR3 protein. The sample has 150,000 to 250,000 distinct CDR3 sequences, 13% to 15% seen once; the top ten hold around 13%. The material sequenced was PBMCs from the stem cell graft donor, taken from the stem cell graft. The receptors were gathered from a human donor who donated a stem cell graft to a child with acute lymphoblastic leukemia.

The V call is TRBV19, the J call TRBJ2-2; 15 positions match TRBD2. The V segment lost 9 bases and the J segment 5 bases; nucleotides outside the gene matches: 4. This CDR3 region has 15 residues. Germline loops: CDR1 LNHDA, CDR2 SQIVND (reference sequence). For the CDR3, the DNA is TGTGCCAGCGTCGGGACTAGCGGGAGGACCGGGGAGCTGTTTTTT. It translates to CASVGTSGRTGELFF.

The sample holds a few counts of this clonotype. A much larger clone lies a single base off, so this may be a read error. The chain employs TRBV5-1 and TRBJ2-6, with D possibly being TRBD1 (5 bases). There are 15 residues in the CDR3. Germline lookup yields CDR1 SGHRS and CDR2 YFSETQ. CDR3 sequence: CASSLDGSGANGLTF. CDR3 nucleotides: TGCGCCAGCAGCCTCGACGGCTCTGGGGCCAACGGCCTGACTTTC.

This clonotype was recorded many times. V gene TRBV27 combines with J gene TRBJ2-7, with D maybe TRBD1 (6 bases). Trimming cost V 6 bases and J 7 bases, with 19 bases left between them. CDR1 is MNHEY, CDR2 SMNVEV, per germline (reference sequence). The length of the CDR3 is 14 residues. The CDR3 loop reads CASSQDRTTMEQYF. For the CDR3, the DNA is TGTGCCAGCAGCCAGGACAGAACTACGATGGAGCAGTACTTC.

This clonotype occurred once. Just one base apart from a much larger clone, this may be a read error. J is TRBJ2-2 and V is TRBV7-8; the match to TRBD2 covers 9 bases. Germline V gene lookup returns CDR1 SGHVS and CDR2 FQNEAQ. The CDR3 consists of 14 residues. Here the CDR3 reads CVSLLAGATGELFF. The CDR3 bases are TGTGTCAGTCTGTTAGCGGGAGCCACCGGGGAGCTGTTTTTT.

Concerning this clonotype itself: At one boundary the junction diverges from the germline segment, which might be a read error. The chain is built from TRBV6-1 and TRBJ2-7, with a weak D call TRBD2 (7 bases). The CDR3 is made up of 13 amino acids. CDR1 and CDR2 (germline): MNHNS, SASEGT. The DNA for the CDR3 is TGTGCCAGCACTGAACAGGGAGGGTACGAGCAGTACTTC. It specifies CASTEQGGYEQYF.

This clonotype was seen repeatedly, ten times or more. CDR3 sequence (DNA): TGCGCCAGCAGCTTGGAGAGCATGAACACTGAAGCTTTCTTT. Its translation is CASSLESMNTEAFF. V usage is TRBV5-1 and J usage is TRBJ1-1; D gene uncertain. Germline values: CDR1 SGHRS, CDR2 YFSETQ. This CDR3 comprises 14 residues. The V and J ends lost 0 bases and 0 bases respectively, with 6 bases between them.

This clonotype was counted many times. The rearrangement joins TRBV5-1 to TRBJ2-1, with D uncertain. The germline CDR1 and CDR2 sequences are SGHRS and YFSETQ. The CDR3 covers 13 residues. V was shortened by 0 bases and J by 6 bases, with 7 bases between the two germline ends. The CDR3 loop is CASSLVTLNEQFF. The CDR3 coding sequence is TGCGCCAGCAGCTTGGTAACTCTCAATGAGCAGTTCTTC.

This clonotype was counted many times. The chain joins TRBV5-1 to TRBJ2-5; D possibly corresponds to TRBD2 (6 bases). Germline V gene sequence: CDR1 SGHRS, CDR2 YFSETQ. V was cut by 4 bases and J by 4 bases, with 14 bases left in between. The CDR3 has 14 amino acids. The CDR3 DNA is TGCGCCAGCAGCCCCGGGAGCTGGGGAGAGACCCAGTACTTC. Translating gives CASSPGSWGETQYF.

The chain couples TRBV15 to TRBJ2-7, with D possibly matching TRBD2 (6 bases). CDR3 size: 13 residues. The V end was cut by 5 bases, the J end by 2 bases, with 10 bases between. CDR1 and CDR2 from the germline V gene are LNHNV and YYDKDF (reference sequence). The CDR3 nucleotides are TGTGCCACCAGCCTCGGGAGACCCTACGAGCAGTACTTC. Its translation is CATSLGRPYEQYF.

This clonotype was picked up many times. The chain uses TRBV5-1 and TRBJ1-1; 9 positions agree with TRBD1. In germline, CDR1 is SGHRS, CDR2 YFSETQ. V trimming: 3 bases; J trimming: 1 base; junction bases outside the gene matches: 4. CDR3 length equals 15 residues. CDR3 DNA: TGCGCCAGCAGCTGGACAGGGGTGGCGAACACTGAAGCTTTCTTT. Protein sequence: CASSWTGVANTEAFF. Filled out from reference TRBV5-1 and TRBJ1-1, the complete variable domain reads KAGVTQTPRYLIKTRGQQVTLSCSPISGHRSVSWYQQTPGQGLQFLFEYFSETQRNKGNFPGRFSGRQFSNSRSEMNVSTLELGDSALYLCASSWTGVANTEAFFGQGTRLTVV.

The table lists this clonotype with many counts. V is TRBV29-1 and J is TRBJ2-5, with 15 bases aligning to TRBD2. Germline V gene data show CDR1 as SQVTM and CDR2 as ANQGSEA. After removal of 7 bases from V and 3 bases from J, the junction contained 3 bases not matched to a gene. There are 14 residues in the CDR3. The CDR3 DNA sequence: TGCAGCGCCTGGACTAGCGGGGGGGAAGAGACCCAGTACTTC. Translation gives CSAWTSGGEETQYF.

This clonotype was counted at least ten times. CDR3 in DNA: TGCAGTGCTAGAGATAGTCACAGGGTTGTCCGCTACACCTTC. This translates into CSARDSHRVVRYTF. The rearrangement joins TRBV20-1 to TRBJ1-2; D might be TRBD1 (6 bases). The CDR3 is 14 amino acids. Germline CDR1 reads DFQATT; CDR2 reads SNEGSKA (reference sequence). V lost 0 bases, J lost 9 bases, and 17 bases lay in between.

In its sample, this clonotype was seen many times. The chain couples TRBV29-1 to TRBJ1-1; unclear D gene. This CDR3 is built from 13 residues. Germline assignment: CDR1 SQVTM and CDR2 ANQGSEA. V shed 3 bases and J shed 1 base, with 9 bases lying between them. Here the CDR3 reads CSVEVSKNTEAFF. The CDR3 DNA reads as TGCAGCGTTGAGGTCAGCAAGAACACTGAAGCTTTCTTT.

The CDR3 is CASSHTGVVTEAFF. CDR3 bases: TGTGCCAGCTCACATACAGGGGTTGTCACTGAAGCTTTCTTT. The rearrangement uses TRBV18 and TRBJ1-1; TRBD1 aligns across 7 bases. Trimming took 4 bases from V and 4 from J; bases not matched to a gene: 6. Germline values: CDR1 KGHSH, CDR2 LQKENI. The CDR3 is 14 residues long.

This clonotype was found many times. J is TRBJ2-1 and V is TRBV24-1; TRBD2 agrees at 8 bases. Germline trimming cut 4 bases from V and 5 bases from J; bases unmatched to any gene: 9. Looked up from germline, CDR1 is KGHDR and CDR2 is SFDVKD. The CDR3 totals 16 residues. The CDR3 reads CATSDPTLAADNEQFF. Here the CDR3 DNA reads TGTGCCACCAGTGACCCGACACTAGCGGCCGACAATGAGCAGTTCTTC.

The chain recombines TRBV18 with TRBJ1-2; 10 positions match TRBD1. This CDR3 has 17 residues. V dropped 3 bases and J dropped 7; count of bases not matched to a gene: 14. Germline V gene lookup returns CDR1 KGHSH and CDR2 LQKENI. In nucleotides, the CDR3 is TGTGCCAGCTCACCGGTTTCCGAGACAGGGGGCCGGTTTGGCTACACCTTC. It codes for CASSPVSETGGRFGYTF.

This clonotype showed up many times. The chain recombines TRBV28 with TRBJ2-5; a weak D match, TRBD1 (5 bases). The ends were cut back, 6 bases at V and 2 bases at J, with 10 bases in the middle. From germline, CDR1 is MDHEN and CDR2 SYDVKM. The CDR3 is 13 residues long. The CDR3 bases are TGTGCCAGCAGAAGGCAGGGACAAGAGACCCAGTACTTC. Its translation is CASRRQGQETQYF.

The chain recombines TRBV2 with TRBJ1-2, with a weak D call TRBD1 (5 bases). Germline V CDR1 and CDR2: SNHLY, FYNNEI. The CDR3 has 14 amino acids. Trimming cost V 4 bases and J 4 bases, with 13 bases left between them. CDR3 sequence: CASSAPGLGYGYTF. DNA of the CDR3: TGTGCCAGCAGTGCCCCGGGACTGGGCTATGGCTACACCTTC.

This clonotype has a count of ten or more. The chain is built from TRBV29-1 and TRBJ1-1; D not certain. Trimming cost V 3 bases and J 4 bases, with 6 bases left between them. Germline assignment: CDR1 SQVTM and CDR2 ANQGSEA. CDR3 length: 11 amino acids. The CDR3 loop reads CSVDRGTEAFF. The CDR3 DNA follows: TGCAGCGTTGACCGAGGCACTGAAGCTTTCTTT.

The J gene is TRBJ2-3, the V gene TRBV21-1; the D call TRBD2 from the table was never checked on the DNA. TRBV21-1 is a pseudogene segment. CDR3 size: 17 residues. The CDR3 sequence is CASSKIRAGGRADTQYF. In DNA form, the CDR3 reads TGTGCCAGCAGCAAAATTCGGGCGGGAGGTCGGGCAGATACGCAGTATTTT.